The table lists the clone carrying this T cell receptor (beta chain) with a few counts. Its antigen is currently unknown. Germline V lookup: CDR1 MNHEY, CDR2 SVGAGI. The CDR3 runs to 13 residues. V was pared by 6 bases and J by 3 bases, with 11 bases between. TCRdb's table, derived via immunoSEQ multiplex PCR, lists solely in-frame clones and lacks some. The sample holds about 120,000 clones; 75% to 90% are singletons and the top ten take approximately 4%. The data stem from a study of T cell responses to AZD1222 COVID-19 vaccine. Study-wide points: At baseline, seropositivity was found in only 5 to 7 AZD1222 recipients. CD4 TCRs covered the whole spike, strongest at regions 160-218 and 743-854. Increases in Spike-specific TCR breadth and depth were seen after two AZD1222 doses. Donors in the cohort were predominantly white British and more often female, and clonal diversity was possibly underestimated.

The rearrangement links TRBV6-5 to TRBJ1-1; D not resolved. The TCR was taken from an adult in good health. The sequenced sample was peripheral blood, obtained on day 0 of MenACWY control vaccination. CDR3 in DNA: TGTGCCAGCAGGACGCGTGGGGACACTGAAGCTTTCTTT. It is translated as CASRTRGDTEAFF.